Listed here are 27 T cell receptor beta chains from one sample, sequenced in a study of CXCR3-negative and CXCR3-positive naive CD8 T cells. Each TRB cDNA library was prepared by 5' RACE (with UMI labels). TCRdb re-called the 5' RACE reads and gives one entry per CDR3 protein, without DNA. The sample yields around 130,000 distinct CDR3 sequences, of which the top ten take up around 0.62%. Notes on the study in general: In CXCR3-positive naive cells, the TRB CDR3s were more hydrophobic than in CXCR3-negative naive cells.

Antigens of these TCRs are unknown. Sequenced: naive CXCR3+ CD8+ T cells from blood. As for subset: CD45RO-CCR7+CD27+CD95- naive CD8+ T cells expressing CXCR3 (TNR3+). The receptors shown here come from a human donor in good health. Some clones in this sample may be carry-over from other donors' samples.

This chain joins TRBV5-1 and TRBJ1-6; TCRdb outputs TRBD1, but without DNA this stays unchecked. Looked up from germline, CDR1 is SGHRS and CDR2 is YFSETQ. The length of the CDR3 is 15 residues. CDR3 region: CASSFDRGGGSPLHF.

The chain joins TRBV29-1 to TRBJ2-7; absent DNA, TCRdb's TRBD2 call cannot be checked. The germline V gene encodes CDR1 SQVTM and CDR2 ANQGSEA. This CDR3 region has 14 residues. The CDR3 loop is CSVAWGGLGYEQYF.

The chain employs TRBV21-1 and TRBJ2-4. TRBV21-1 is reported as a pseudogene. This CDR3 comprises 17 residues. CDR3 amino acids: CASSKGRRLGAKNIQYF.

The chain couples TRBV29-1 to TRBJ2-7. Germline CDR1 SQVTM, CDR2 ANQGSEA. CDR3 length: 12 residues. The CDR3 loop is CSVELNSYEQYF.

V gene TRBV29-1 combines with J gene TRBJ2-7. The CDR3 has 12 residues. Looked up from germline, CDR1 is SQVTM and CDR2 is ANQGSEA. This CDR3 reads CSVVSGSYEQYF.

The V call is TRBV6-2 or TRBV6-3, the J call TRBJ2-2; TCRdb calls TRBD1, which cannot be checked without DNA. From germline, CDR1 is MNHEY and CDR2 SVGEGT. The CDR3 consists of 15 residues. This chain's CDR3 is CASSTVMGAAGELFF.

The gene calls are TRBV7-9 and TRBJ1-1; TCRdb outputs TRBD1, but without DNA this stays unchecked. The CDR3 loop spans 13 amino acids. Per the germline V gene, CDR1 is SEHNR and CDR2 is FQNEAQ (reference sequence). The CDR3: CASSFAPGTEAFF.

The gene calls are TRBV12-3 or TRBV12-4 and TRBJ1-4; TCRdb's assignment of TRBD1 cannot be checked, as there is no DNA. CDR3 length: 15 amino acids. CDR3: CASSSTGLRNEKLFF.

J is TRBJ2-7 and V is TRBV2. In germline, CDR1 is SNHLY, CDR2 FYNNEI. This CDR3 comprises 12 residues. CDR3 protein: CASSEEIDEQYF.

This chain joins TRBV28 and TRBJ2-1. Germline CDR1 reads MDHEN; CDR2 reads SYDVKM. The CDR3 length is 14 residues. The CDR3 is CASTPRVFYNEQFF.

The chain uses TRBV5-4 and TRBJ2-4; with no DNA, the TCRdb D assignment of TRBD1 cannot be verified. The CDR3 sequence is 15 residues long. Germline V gene lookup returns CDR1 SGHNT and CDR2 YYREEE (reference sequence). The CDR3 sequence is CASTHWGVAEDIQYF.

The gene calls are TRBV4-1 and TRBJ2-1; the D gene TCRdb calls, TRBD1, cannot be checked with no DNA. Per germline, CDR1 MGHRA and CDR2 YSYEKL. There are 16 residues in the CDR3. CDR3 sequence reads: CASSQDSGTAYNEQFF.

The chain has TRBV29-1 and TRBJ2-2; there is no DNA to check the TCRdb D call of TRBD2. CDR3 length: 12 residues. In germline, CDR1 is SQVTM, CDR2 ANQGSEA. This CDR3 is CSEGPNTGELFF.

The gene calls are TRBV12-3 or TRBV12-4 and TRBJ2-7; TCRdb gives TRBD1 as the D gene, but with no DNA this cannot be confirmed. The CDR3 sequence is 15 residues long. The CDR3 region is CASSPDRIVSYEQYF.

The chain links TRBV20-1 to TRBJ1-1; TCRdb's D gene call, TRBD1, goes unchecked for lack of DNA. The CDR3 sequence is 14 residues long. Germline V lookup: CDR1 DFQATT, CDR2 SNEGSKA (reference sequence). CDR3 in amino acids: CSARDVYRGPEAFF.

V gene TRBV5-6 combines with J gene TRBJ2-2. Germline lookup yields CDR1 SGHDT and CDR2 YYEEEE. The CDR3 extends over 12 amino acids. CDR3 region: CASSPVAGELFF.

J is TRBJ1-1 and V is TRBV27; TCRdb lists TRBD1, though no DNA is available to test this call. The germline CDR1 and CDR2 sequences are MNHEY and SMNVEV (reference sequence). There are 18 residues in the CDR3. The CDR3 is CASSPNLRDTVMNTEAFF.

The rearrangement links TRBV28 to TRBJ2-2; TCRdb lists TRBD2, though no DNA is available to test this call. Germline assignment: CDR1 MDHEN and CDR2 SYDVKM. This CDR3 is built from 15 residues. CDR3 sequence reads: CASSGSRDLIGELFF.

The rearrangement joins TRBV9 to TRBJ1-1. Per germline, CDR1 SGDLS and CDR2 YYNGEE. The CDR3 has 13 amino acids. The chain's CDR3 is CASSVDVYTEAFF. Looking up the rest from reference TRBV9 and TRBJ1-1 gives the full variable domain: DSGVTQTPKHLITATGQRVTLRCSPRSGDLSVYWYQQSLDQGLQFLIQYYNGEERAKGNILERFSAQQFPDLHSELNLSSLELGDSALYFCASSVDVYTEAFFGQGTRLTVV.

The chain uses TRBV11-2 and TRBJ2-7; TCRdb's assignment of TRBD1 cannot be checked, as there is no DNA. Germline assignment: CDR1 SGHAT and CDR2 FQNNGV. This CDR3 has 12 residues. CDR3 sequence reads: CASIGTAYEQYF.

The chain has TRBV7-3 and TRBJ2-5; TCRdb returns TRBD1, unconfirmable since there is no DNA. Germline V lookup: CDR1 SGHTA, CDR2 FQGTGA. The CDR3 is 15 amino acids. This CDR3 reads CASSPGTGGVETQYF.

The chain couples TRBV25-1 to TRBJ1-1; TCRdb's assignment of TRBD1 cannot be checked, as there is no DNA. Germline V gene sequence: CDR1 MGHDK, CDR2 SYGVNS. The CDR3 is made up of 13 amino acids. CDR3 sequence reads: CASSEGAGTEAFF.

This rearrangement joins TRBV7-9 to TRBJ1-2. CDR3 length equals 13 residues. Germline V gene sequence: CDR1 SEHNR, CDR2 FQNEAQ (reference sequence). CDR3 sequence: CASSLEGRYGYTF.

The rearrangement uses TRBV7-3 and TRBJ2-1; TCRdb reports TRBD1, a call that lacks DNA to check it against. The CDR3 runs to 13 residues. The germline V gene has CDR1 SGHTA and CDR2 FQGTGA. The chain's CDR3 is CASSPGHVGEQFF.

This chain connects TRBV12-3 or TRBV12-4 to TRBJ2-2; no DNA is available, so the TRBD2 call from TCRdb remains unchecked. This CDR3 spans 19 amino acids. The CDR3 spells CASSYGLAGVDMNTGELFF.

V gene TRBV7-2 combines with J gene TRBJ1-4. Looked up from germline, CDR1 is SGHTA and CDR2 is FQGNSA. CDR3 length: 16 amino acids. CDR3 sequence: CASSVGWTAGNEKLFF.

The rearrangement links TRBV7-9 to TRBJ1-1. This CDR3 has 12 amino acids. Germline V lookup: CDR1 SEHNR, CDR2 FQNEAQ (reference sequence). CDR3 protein: CASSLGRTEAFF.